The clone carrying this TCR beta chain showed up just a few times. Germline CDR1 is MNHNY and CDR2 is SVGAGI (reference sequence). V lost 0 bases to trimming and J lost 10 bases, with 18 bases between them. CDR3 length: 15 residues. Sequencing used immunoSEQ multiplex PCR; TCRdb keeps in-frame clones, though not all of them. This sample has some 72,000 clones; 65% to 85% occur once, and the top ten carry about 13%. The source of the sample is a study of blood T cell repertoires in COVID-19. This clonotype originated in a man in his fifties or sixties with COVID-19, enrolled during active disease. The chain is built from TRBV6-6 and TRBJ1-2; D might be TRBD1 (6 bases). The source material was peripheral blood. As DNA, the CDR3 is TGTGCCAGCAGTTACTCACCGGGGACGACAGGAGTCTACACCTTC. Encoded protein: CASSYSPGTTGVYTF.